This TCR beta chain was captured in a study of regulatory T cells in long-lasting Graves disease. Relying on iRepertoire HTBI primers and Arm-PCR of CDR3 regions, the team built TCR beta libraries. TCRdb reprocessed the multiplex PCR reads via MiXCR and lists one record per CDR3 protein. The table records 560,000 or so distinct CDR3 sequences, roughly 15% of them present only once. Documented time point: newly diagnosed GD, antithyroid drugs for less than 3 months. Construction of the TCR library relied on RNA isolated from PBMCs. This clonotype was picked up many times. Trimming removed 8 bases from V and 1 base from J, with 17 bases in between. There are 15 residues in the CDR3. Germline V gene data show CDR1 as SNHLY and CDR2 as FYNNEI. The sample was also linked to a second study, of T cells in Graves' hyperthyroidism and ophthalmopathy.

The chain has TRBV2 and TRBJ1-1; the D gene is possibly TRBD1 (5 bases). The sample in question was peripheral blood mononuclear cells (PBMCs), obtained at new diagnosis, from a patient treated with antithyroid drugs. The origin of this receptor is a young man with Graves disease. The CDR3 DNA is TGTGCCAGCCTAGCCCAGGGATGGCCGAACACTGAAGCTTTCTTT. Protein sequence: CASLAQGWPNTEAFF.